The rows below give T cell receptor beta chains drawn from one sample of a study of T-cell memory formation after mild COVID-19. TCRdb ran MiXCR on the 5' RACE reads and lists one entry per CDR3 protein. The data hold hundreds of thousands of distinct CDR3 sequences, with about a fifth observed a single time. Sequencing used PBMCs or a T cell subset sorted from them (not recorded which). The receptor source for this set is an adult woman who had mild COVID-19 (a few samples of this study predate the infection). Cell type and time point are not known. CDR3s leave out the opening cysteine and the closing phenylalanine or tryptophan. The D gene is left open where the match is weak.

cdr3_aa d_call j_call v_call
ASSYPRTGSYEQY TRBD1 TRBJ2-7 TRBV13
ASSVETGYTGELF TRBD1 TRBJ2-2 TRBV9
ASSPYFNAGTARLTYEQY TRBD1 TRBJ2-7 TRBV18
AWTTGQGLYGYT TRBD1 TRBJ1-2 TRBV30
ASSYAGTGRYEQY TRBD1 TRBJ2-7 TRBV7-9
ASSSGVGVEQF . TRBJ2-1 TRBV7-7
ASSLRPLAGNNEQF TRBD2 TRBJ2-1 TRBV7-9
SVVSLEGLAKNIQY . TRBJ2-4 TRBV29-1
ASSLDGYYEQY . TRBJ2-7 TRBV5-1
AWSLWGRAYEQY . TRBJ2-7 TRBV30
ASSYSGSTDTQY TRBD2 TRBJ2-3 TRBV6-2/TRBV6-3
ASSHGSLTHEQF . TRBJ2-1 TRBV6-6
ASSQQLAGADTQY TRBD2 TRBJ2-3 TRBV14
ASSSASGSAYEQY TRBD2 TRBJ2-7 TRBV7-2
ASSSGGQYNEQF TRBD1 TRBJ2-1 TRBV7-9
SVSEVGTELYEQY TRBD1 TRBJ2-7 TRBV29-1
ATWGGGNQPQH . TRBJ1-5 TRBV24-1
ASSPWDYSSGANVLT TRBD2 TRBJ2-6 TRBV7-3
ASSQGRYGYT . TRBJ1-2 TRBV3-1
ASRLDAREFTGEQY . TRBJ2-7 TRBV4-2
AGSGFYNEQF TRBD2 TRBJ2-1 TRBV7-3
ASSLAAAGRRSDTQY TRBD2 TRBJ2-3 TRBV7-8
ASSYGAGTGVVAETQY TRBD1 TRBJ2-5 TRBV12-3/TRBV12-4
ASSHAKGASTDTQY . TRBJ2-3 TRBV4-1
ASSLGIYEQY . TRBJ2-7 TRBV5-6
ASSLPGSDEQY . TRBJ2-7 TRBV5-5
ASSFWARTGNTEAF . TRBJ1-1 TRBV11-2
ASSQDPSGRETQY . TRBJ2-5 TRBV4-2
ASKTPGTLYEQY . TRBJ2-7 TRBV27
ASSPGTRNEKLF . TRBJ1-4 TRBV6-6
ASSPRDRTAADTQY . TRBJ2-3 TRBV14
SVEVGQLSYNEQF . TRBJ2-1 TRBV29-1
ASSPIGRDNQPQH . TRBJ1-5 TRBV5-1
AWTSRGTSGSNEQY TRBD2 TRBJ2-7 TRBV30
ASSLEVPYGYT . TRBJ1-2 TRBV7-9
ASGWGSTDTQY . TRBJ2-3 TRBV4-2
ATSRAPWMNTEAF . TRBJ1-1 TRBV15
ASSLGVLGNQPQH . TRBJ1-5 TRBV12-3/TRBV12-4
ASRDWDYTDTQY TRBD2 TRBJ2-3 TRBV2
ASSLETRGEKLF . TRBJ1-4 TRBV4-3
ASRARGGELF . TRBJ2-2 TRBV12-3/TRBV12-4
ASSGQLNQPQH . TRBJ1-5 TRBV3-1
ASSYPGTGVDEQF TRBD1 TRBJ2-1 TRBV6-5